This entry lists 18 T cell receptor beta chains sequenced from one sample in a study of vaccination effects on CD4 cells after COVID-19. Antigen specificity for these receptors is unknown. The method was immunoSEQ multiplex PCR; TCRdb's version includes in-frame clones alone and lacks a portion of them. This sample carries around 63,000 clones, roughly 76% of them seen once, and the ten largest clones take about 4%. Within the ViraFEST assay, antigen-specific CD4+ T cells underwent expansion with viral peptide pools prior to sequencing. Following 10 days of culture, CD4+ T cells were isolated. None of the vaccinated had previously contracted SARS-CoV-2, and their nucleocapsid antibodies tested negative. This specimen was CD4+ T cells from PBMCs cultured with HCoV-OC43 spike peptides, taken before COVID-19 vaccination. The subset denotes: HCoV-OC43 spike overlapping peptide pool stimulation. The source of these receptors is a human donor who received a COVID-19 vaccine.

J is TRBJ1-1 and V is TRBV30; D not resolved. Germline CDR1 GTSNPN, CDR2 SVGIG (reference sequence). This CDR3 is built from 13 residues. V was pared by 1 base and J by 0 bases, with 6 bases between. CDR3 amino acids: CAWSGSVNTEAFF. CDR3 sequence (DNA): TGTGCCTGGAGTGGTAGTGTGAACACTGAAGCTTTCTTT.

The gene calls are TRBV14 and TRBJ2-2; D unclear. Germline V lookup: CDR1 SGHDN, CDR2 FVKESK. The CDR3 is 17 amino acids. Trimming stripped 4 bases from V and 0 bases from J, with 15 bases between. In DNA form, the CDR3 reads TGTGCCAGCAGCCCGCTGACGGGTGGCGCGAACACCGGGGAGCTGTTTTTT. It codes for CASSPLTGGANTGELFF. Looking up the rest from reference TRBV14 and TRBJ2-2 gives the full variable domain: EAGVTQFPSHSVIEKGQTVTLRCDPISGHDNLYWYRRVMGKEIKFLLHFVKESKQDESGMPNNRFLAERTGGTYSTLKVQPAELEDSGVYFCASSPLTGGANTGELFFGEGSRLTVL.

The chain combines TRBV30 with TRBJ1-6; 12 bases line up with TRBD1. There are 20 residues in the CDR3. J gave up 7 bases and V 3 bases, and 19 bases lay outside the gene matches. Germline assignment: CDR1 GTSNPN and CDR2 SVGIG (reference sequence). The CDR3 region has the DNA TGTGCCTGGAGAAGGGGTCTCGGGACAGGGGGCCTATATGAAAATTCACCCCTCCACTTT. Encoded protein: CAWRRGLGTGGLYENSPLHF.

This chain uses TRBV5-5 with TRBJ2-7; TRBD1 matches at 8 bases. The CDR3 has 14 residues. CDR1 and CDR2 from the germline V gene are SGHKS and YYEKEE (reference sequence). V lost 3 bases and J lost 4; bases outside the gene matches: 6. The CDR3 bases are TGTGCCAGCAGCTCCGGGACAGGAAGGTACGAGCAGTACGTC. This gives the protein CASSSGTGRYEQYV.

The chain couples TRBV4-1 to TRBJ1-5; D uncertain. V lost 1 base and J lost 3, with 7 bases in between. Germline V lookup: CDR1 MGHRA, CDR2 YSYEKL. The CDR3 is 14 residues long. The CDR3 nucleotides are TGCGCCAGCAGCCAAGGCACGGACAATCAGCCCCAGCATTTT. Protein product: CASSQGTDNQPQHF.

The CDR3 DNA sequence: TGTGCCACCAGCAATTATCCAGATACGCAGTATTTT. Translating gives CATSNYPDTQYF. The J gene is TRBJ2-3, the V gene TRBV15; D gene uncertain. CDR1 and CDR2 (germline): LNHNV, YYDKDF (reference sequence). There are 12 residues in the CDR3. V was pared by 4 bases and J by 4 bases, with 6 bases between.

This clone was recorded once. CDR3 nucleotide sequence: TGCGCCAGCAGCTTGGGGACAGGGGATGGAAACACCATATATTTT. This translates into CASSLGTGDGNTIYF. V is TRBV5-1 and J is TRBJ1-3; 9 nucleotides agree with TRBD1. In germline, CDR1 is SGHRS, CDR2 YFSETQ. Losses at the gene ends were 0 bases for V and 3 bases for J; bases not matched to a gene: 1. This CDR3 is 15 amino acids long.

The rearrangement links TRBV12-5 to TRBJ1-1; 12 bases are a match to TRBD1. Germline V lookup: CDR1 LGHNT, CDR2 FRNRAP. With V trimmed by 4 bases and J by 5 bases, 5 bases remained unmatched. The CDR3 contains 15 residues. Here the CDR3 reads CASGSGQGASTEAFF. The CDR3 DNA reads as TGTGCTAGTGGTTCGGGACAGGGGGCATCGACTGAAGCTTTCTTT.

This chain connects TRBV9 to TRBJ2-1; D not resolved. CDR1 and CDR2 (germline): SGDLS, YYNGEE. The ends were cut back, 0 bases at V and 7 bases at J, with 5 bases in the middle. The CDR3 has 12 residues. The CDR3 region is CASSVEWNEQFF. CDR3 bases: TGTGCCAGCAGCGTAGAGTGGAATGAGCAGTTCTTC.

The chain combines TRBV30 with TRBJ1-2; weak D call: TRBD1 (5 bases). Germline V CDR1 and CDR2: GTSNPN, SVGIG (reference sequence). V was cut by 4 bases and J by 6 bases, with 15 bases left in between. The CDR3 covers 13 residues. The CDR3 spells CAWTRQEGNGYTF. CDR3 DNA: TGTGCCTGGACTAGGCAGGAGGGGAATGGCTACACCTTC.

The V gene is TRBV3-1 (or the pseudogene TRBV3-2), the J gene TRBJ2-7; the D gene could be TRBD1 or TRBD2 (5 bases each). Trimming took 1 base from V and 6 from J, leaving 10 bases between them. This CDR3 region has 13 residues. Per the germline V gene, CDR1 is LGHDT and CDR2 is YNNKEL (reference sequence). The CDR3 reads CASSQVGEREQYV. The CDR3 DNA sequence: TGTGCCAGCAGCCAAGTGGGGGAACGCGAGCAGTACGTC.

The genes are TRBV12-3 or TRBV12-4 and TRBJ2-6; D could derive from TRBD1 or TRBD2 (6 bases each). V lost 5 bases, J lost 11 bases, and 13 bases lay in between. There are 13 residues in the CDR3. Here the CDR3 DNA reads TGTGCCAGCAGTCCCCTTCGGGGGCACGTCCTGACTTTC. It specifies CASSPLRGHVLTF.

The chain links TRBV28 to TRBJ2-5; 12 nucleotides agree with TRBD1. Germline V gene lookup returns CDR1 MDHEN and CDR2 SYDVKM. CDR3 length: 16 amino acids. Germline trimming cut 4 bases from V and 5 bases from J; bases unmatched to any gene: 8. CDR3 DNA: TGTGCCAGCAGTTCCTCGGGACAGGGGGCGCGGGAGACCCAGTACTTC. Its translation: CASSSSGQGARETQYF. Full variable domain (remainder filled in from reference TRBV28 and TRBJ2-5): DVKVTQSSRYLVKRTGEKVFLECVQDMDHENMFWYRQDPGLGLRLIYFSYDVKMKEKGDIPEGYSVSREKKERFSLILESASTNQTSMYLCASSSSGQGARETQYFGPGTRLLVL.

The chain links TRBV28 to TRBJ1-5; D unresolved. Germline loops: CDR1 MDHEN, CDR2 SYDVKM. The CDR3 spans 11 residues. V was shortened by 6 bases and J by 8 bases, with 8 bases between the two germline ends. CDR3 protein: CASRGWEPQHF. The CDR3 nucleotides read TGTGCCAGCAGAGGATGGGAGCCCCAGCATTTT.

The chain combines TRBV11-1 with TRBJ2-1; unclear D gene. The ends were cut back, 4 bases at V and 5 bases at J, with 9 bases in the middle. Germline assignment: CDR1 SGHAT and CDR2 FQDESV (reference sequence). This CDR3 has 13 amino acids. CDR3 coding DNA: TGTGCCAGCAGCTATACCGGAAACAATGAGCAGTTCTTC. It translates to CASSYTGNNEQFF.

V usage is TRBV5-1 and J usage is TRBJ1-1; tentatively, D is TRBD1 (5 bases). The germline gives CDR1 SGHRS, CDR2 YFSETQ. The V gene lost 5 bases and the J gene lost 2 bases, with 10 bases spanning the gap. The CDR3 loop spans 13 amino acids. CDR3 sequence (DNA): TGCGCCAGCAGTCCTCAGGGAAACACTGAAGCTTTCTTT. Translating gives CASSPQGNTEAFF.

This clone was detected only once. The chain links TRBV24-1 to TRBJ2-5, with D perhaps matching TRBD1 or TRBD2 (5 bases each). CDR3 length: 15 residues. Germline CDR1 KGHDR, CDR2 SFDVKD. V shed 4 bases and J shed 4 bases, with 15 bases lying between them. CDR3 DNA sequence: TGTGCCACCAGTGAAACCGGGACCGCCGGAGAGACCCAGTACTTC. Amino acid sequence: CATSETGTAGETQYF.

V and J are TRBV5-1 and TRBJ2-2; a weak D match, TRBD2 (5 bases). V lost 4 bases and J lost 0, with 7 bases in between. The CDR3 is 14 residues long. Germline assignment: CDR1 SGHRS and CDR2 YFSETQ. CDR3 DNA: TGCGCCAGCAGCCACGGGACGAACACCGGGGAGCTGTTTTTT. This encodes CASSHGTNTGELFF.